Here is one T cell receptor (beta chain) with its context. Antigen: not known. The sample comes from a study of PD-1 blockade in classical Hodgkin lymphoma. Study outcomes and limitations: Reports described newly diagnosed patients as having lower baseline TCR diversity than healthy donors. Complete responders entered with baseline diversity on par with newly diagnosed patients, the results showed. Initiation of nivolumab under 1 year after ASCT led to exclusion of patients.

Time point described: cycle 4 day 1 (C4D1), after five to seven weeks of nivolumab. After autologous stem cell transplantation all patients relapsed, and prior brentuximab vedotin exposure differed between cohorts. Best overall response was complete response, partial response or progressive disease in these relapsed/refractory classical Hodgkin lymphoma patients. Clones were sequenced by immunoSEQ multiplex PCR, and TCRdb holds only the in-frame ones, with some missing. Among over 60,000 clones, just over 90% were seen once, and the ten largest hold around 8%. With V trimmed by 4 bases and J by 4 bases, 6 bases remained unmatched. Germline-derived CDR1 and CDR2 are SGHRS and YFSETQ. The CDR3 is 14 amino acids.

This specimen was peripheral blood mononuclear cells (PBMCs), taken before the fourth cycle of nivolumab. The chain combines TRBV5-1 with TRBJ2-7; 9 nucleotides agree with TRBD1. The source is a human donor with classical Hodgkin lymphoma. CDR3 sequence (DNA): TGCGCCAGCAGCGTCTCCGGGACAGGGTACGAGCAGTACTTC. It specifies CASSVSGTGYEQYF. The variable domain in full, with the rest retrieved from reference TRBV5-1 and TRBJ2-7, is KAGVTQTPRYLIKTRGQQVTLSCSPISGHRSVSWYQQTPGQGLQFLFEYFSETQRNKGNFPGRFSGRQFSNSRSEMNVSTLELGDSALYLCASSVSGTGYEQYFGPGTRLTVT.